These 21 T cell receptor beta chains originate from one sample sequenced in a study of early T cells in non-severe SARS-CoV-2 infection. TCRdb re-analysed the 5' RACE reads in MiXCR, keeping a single row per CDR3 protein. The sample has about 80,000 distinct CDR3 sequences, 9% to 15% seen once. Here the sequenced sample was whole blood, taken at baseline. Every receptor here comes from an adult who was a healthcare worker with PCR-confirmed SARS-CoV-2 infection or an uninfected control (not recorded which). The donor label of this sample is uncertain.

In this sample, this clonotype turned up many times. This chain connects TRBV5-4 to TRBJ1-2; a weak D match, TRBD1 (6 bases). This CDR3 region has 13 residues. The V gene lost 0 bases and the J gene lost 4 bases, with 7 bases spanning the gap. CDR1 and CDR2 from the germline V gene are SGHNT and YYREEE (reference sequence). The CDR3 reads CASSLEGGYGYTF. CDR3 coding DNA: TGTGCCAGCAGCTTGGAGGGGGGCTATGGCTACACCTTC.

This clonotype was counted ten times or more. The gene calls are TRBV28 and TRBJ1-2, with 10 bases lining up with TRBD1. From germline, CDR1 is MDHEN and CDR2 SYDVKM. V lost 6 bases, J lost 6 bases, and 4 bases stayed unmatched. The length of the CDR3 is 13 residues. As DNA, the CDR3 is TGTGCCAGCAGAACCGGGACAGGGGATGGCTACACCTTC. It translates to CASRTGTGDGYTF.

The table lists this clonotype with many counts. The chain joins TRBV7-2 to TRBJ2-1, with TRBD2 identical over 11 bases. This CDR3 has 17 residues. The V segment lost 2 bases and the J segment 4 bases; nucleotides outside the gene matches: 7. Germline loops: CDR1 SGHTA, CDR2 FQGNSA. The CDR3 bases are TGTGCCAGCAGCTTAAAACCCGGGACTAGCGGTTACAATGAGCAGTTCTTC. Protein: CASSLKPGTSGYNEQFF.

The chain joins TRBV20-1 to TRBJ2-1, with 8 bases lining up with TRBD2. From germline, CDR1 is DFQATT and CDR2 SNEGSKA (reference sequence). Losses at the gene ends were 1 base for V and 4 bases for J; bases not matched to a gene: 6. The CDR3 has 15 amino acids. CDR3 nucleotide sequence: TGCAGTGCTAGAGTAGGGACTAGTCTTTACAATGAGCAGTTCTTC. This translates into CSARVGTSLYNEQFF.

In this sample, this clonotype turned up a few times. This chain links TRBV29-1 with TRBJ1-1; possibly TRBD1 for D (5 bases). With 6 bases removed from V and 0 bases from J, the gap between germline ends came to 11 bases. The CDR3 has 13 amino acids. Germline assignment: CDR1 SQVTM and CDR2 ANQGSEA. The CDR3: CSVRGRMNTEAFF. The CDR3 nucleotides are TGCAGCGTCCGGGGACGGATGAACACTGAAGCTTTCTTT. The whole variable domain, remainder taken from reference TRBV29-1 and TRBJ1-1, is SAVISQKPSRDICQRGTSLTIQCQVDSQVTMMFWYRQQPGQSLTLIATANQGSEATYESGFVIDKFPISRPNLTFSTLTVSNMSPEDSSIYLCSVRGRMNTEAFFGQGTRLTVV.

This clonotype came up many times. The chain recombines TRBV20-1 with TRBJ2-7, with TRBD2 identical over 12 bases. The CDR3 covers 12 residues. With 6 bases clipped from V and 4 bases from J, the junction kept 1 base outside the gene matches. The germline V gene encodes CDR1 DFQATT and CDR2 SNEGSKA (reference sequence). The CDR3 reads CSALAGGYEQYF. The CDR3 nucleotides read TGCAGTGCCCTAGCGGGAGGGTACGAGCAGTACTTC.

The chain couples TRBV10-1 to TRBJ2-4, with no clear D. The CDR3 is 15 amino acids. Trimming stripped 2 bases from V and 0 bases from J, with 8 bases between. Germline lookup yields CDR1 WNHNN and CDR2 SYGVQD (reference sequence). CDR3 sequence: CASSEGNLAKNIQYF. The CDR3 DNA reads as TGCGCCAGCAGTGAGGGCAATTTAGCCAAAAACATTCAGTACTTC.

Only a few counts were recorded for this clonotype. The rearrangement uses TRBV5-1 and TRBJ1-4, with no clear D. Trimming took off 0 bases at V and 5 bases at J, with 8 bases between the two ends. CDR3 size: 14 residues. Germline values: CDR1 SGHRS, CDR2 YFSETQ. The CDR3 sequence: CASSLGRQNEKLFF. The CDR3 DNA follows: TGCGCCAGCAGCTTGGGCAGGCAGAATGAAAAACTGTTTTTT.

This clonotype was seen at least ten times. The genes are TRBV5-6 and TRBJ2-2; 8 bases agree with TRBD2. The V gene's germline CDR1 is SGHDT and CDR2 YYEEEE. With 4 bases clipped from V and 6 bases from J, the junction kept 14 bases outside the gene matches. This CDR3 is built from 17 residues. CDR3 in amino acids: CASSPLSGRIVPGELFF. CDR3 DNA: TGTGCCAGCAGCCCCCTGAGCGGGAGAATAGTACCCGGGGAGCTGTTTTTT.

The gene calls are TRBV2 and TRBJ2-4; D is undetermined. The germline CDR1 and CDR2 sequences are SNHLY and FYNNEI. The ends were cut back, 2 bases at V and 1 base at J, with 12 bases in the middle. This CDR3 region has 16 residues. The CDR3 spells CASSESVGVAKNIQYF. As DNA, the CDR3 is TGTGCCAGCAGTGAATCGGTTGGGGTTGCCAAAAACATTCAGTACTTC.

This clonotype came up many times. The rearrangement links TRBV10-3 to TRBJ1-2, with 7 bases matching TRBD1. V shed 6 bases, J shed 0 bases, and the junction held 4 bases outside the gene matches. CDR3 size: 14 residues. Germline assignment: CDR1 ENHRY and CDR2 SYGVKD. The CDR3 loop is CAISGQVANYGYTF. The CDR3 DNA reads TGTGCCATCAGCGGACAGGTAGCTAACTATGGCTACACCTTC.

This chain uses TRBV7-8 with TRBJ1-1; the D is unclear. This CDR3 region has 13 residues. Trimming cost V 3 bases and J 5 bases, with 10 bases left between them. The germline gives CDR1 SGHVS, CDR2 FQNEAQ. The DNA of the CDR3 is TGTGCCAGCAGCTTTACAAGGCGGACTGAAGCTTTCTTT. This translates into CASSFTRRTEAFF. Supplemented by reference TRBV7-8 and TRBJ1-1, the full variable domain reads GAGVSQSPRYKVAKRGQDVALRCDPISGHVSLFWYQQALGQGPEFLTYFQNEAQLDKSGLPSDRFFAERPEGSVSTLKIQRTQQEDSAVYLCASSFTRRTEAFFGQGTRLTVV.

The rearrangement uses TRBV11-3 and TRBJ1-2; D is undetermined. The CDR3 has 12 residues. Trimming took 5 bases from V and 6 from J, leaving 10 bases between them. Germline CDR1 reads SGHNT; CDR2 reads YENEEA. The CDR3: CASSAIEDGYTF. Here the CDR3 DNA reads TGTGCCAGCAGCGCAATAGAGGATGGCTACACCTTC.

The chain uses TRBV6-1 and TRBJ1-6, with D possibly TRBD1 on 5 matching bases. V was pared by 8 bases and J by 10 bases, with 18 bases between. Looked up from germline, CDR1 is MNHNS and CDR2 is SASEGT. CDR3 length equals 14 residues. As DNA, the CDR3 is TGTGCCAGCCTCCGGGGGTACTTGGGCTCACCCCTCCACTTT. This sequence encodes CASLRGYLGSPLHF.

This clonotype was counted only a few times. The chain employs TRBV18 and TRBJ2-1; D gene uncertain. CDR1 KGHSH and CDR2 LQKENI come from the germline V gene. This CDR3 spans 14 amino acids. V lost 3 bases and J lost 0, with 6 bases in between. CDR3 region: CASSPLGSYNEQFF. CDR3 DNA: TGTGCCAGCTCACCTTTGGGCTCCTACAATGAGCAGTTCTTC.

With respect to this clonotype: The junction and the germline gene differ at one end; a read error may be behind it. The chain couples TRBV29-1 to TRBJ2-1; D is perhaps TRBD2 (5 bases). Looked up from germline, CDR1 is SQVTM and CDR2 is ANQGSEA. CDR3 length equals 10 residues. CDR3 residues: CSVLTHEQFF. The CDR3 DNA reads TGTAGCGTCCTTACCCACGAGCAGTTCTTC.

The V gene is TRBV5-1, the J gene TRBJ2-3; 9 bases fit TRBD1. The CDR3 totals 17 residues. V lost 6 bases and J lost 4; bases outside the gene matches: 15. Germline CDR1 and CDR2: SGHRS and YFSETQ. CDR3 DNA sequence: TGCGCCAGCACGCCCGGGACAGGGCTTTTTGCGGCAGATACGCAGTATTTT. Encoded protein: CASTPGTGLFAADTQYF.

This clonotype was observed at least ten times. The chain employs TRBV5-4 and TRBJ2-3, with a tentative D call TRBD2 (6 bases). The length of the CDR3 is 16 residues. Germline-derived CDR1 and CDR2 are SGHNT and YYREEE (reference sequence). Trimming stripped 3 bases from V and 1 base from J, with 15 bases between. The CDR3 sequence is CASSWFGEVRTDTQYF. The CDR3 DNA follows: TGTGCCAGCAGCTGGTTCGGGGAGGTTCGCACAGATACGCAGTATTTT.

This clonotype came up many times. The chain is built from TRBV27 and TRBJ1-1; D is unresolved. Trimming took off 7 bases at V and 0 bases at J, with 9 bases between the two ends. The CDR3 is made up of 13 amino acids. The germline V gene encodes CDR1 MNHEY and CDR2 SMNVEV (reference sequence). The chain's CDR3 is CASKSYLNTEAFF. CDR3 nucleotide sequence: TGTGCCAGCAAGTCGTACTTGAACACTGAAGCTTTCTTT.

This clonotype was counted at least ten times. The genes are TRBV12-3 or TRBV12-4 and TRBJ1-2; D is undetermined. The ends were cut back, 1 base at V and 7 bases at J, with 13 bases in the middle. The CDR3 length is 14 residues. The CDR3 nucleotides are TGTGCCAGCAGTTTAGGTCCCCCGGGGAGTGGCTACACCTTC. Its protein product is CASSLGPPGSGYTF.

The V gene is TRBV2, the J gene TRBJ1-5; D remains unclear. The germline CDR1 and CDR2 sequences are SNHLY and FYNNEI. This CDR3 region has 15 residues. With 4 bases removed from V and 2 bases from J, the gap between germline ends came to 12 bases. The CDR3 here is CASSAGNAGNQPQHF. The CDR3, as DNA: TGTGCCAGCAGTGCCGGGAACGCGGGCAATCAGCCCCAGCATTTT.